These T cell receptor beta chains were read from a single sample in a study of beta chain features in type 1 diabetes. Sequencing used immunoSEQ multiplex PCR; TCRdb keeps in-frame clones, though not all of them. The table lists a few hundred thousand clones, roughly 16% of them singletons. The specimen sequenced was naive CD4+ T cells from blood. Source of these receptors: a woman between 18 and 29 years old in good health. CDR3s include the opening cysteine and the closing phenylalanine or tryptophan. Each record gives: J gene, V gene, clone size, D gene, CDR3 length, CDR3 protein, CDR3 DNA. A D gene is named only where the DNA matches it firmly. For some rows the clone size is stated as once, few or many, or as a class when expanded; others skip it.

>TRBJ1-5|TRBV7-9|few|-|14
CASTYGGGNQPQHF
TGTGCCAGCACCTACGGGGGGGGCAATCAGCCCCAGCATTTT
>TRBJ2-3|TRBV7-3|-|-|14
CASSRSGSTDTQYF
TGTGCCAGCAGCCGCAGCGGGAGCACAGATACGCAGTATTTT
>TRBJ2-1|TRBV29-1|-|-|13
CSVSRVGGHEQFF
TGCAGCGTTTCCCGGGTCGGGGGACATGAGCAGTTCTTC
>TRBJ2-7|TRBV4-1|-|-|15
CASSQGPGYSYEQYF
TGCGCCAGCAGCCAAGGTCCGGGGTACTCCTACGAGCAGTACTTC
>TRBJ2-7|TRBV29-1|-|TRBD2|16
CSVAGTSGRTTYEQYF
TGCAGCGTTGCCGGGACTAGCGGGAGGACAACCTACGAGCAGTACTTC
>TRBJ2-2|TRBV11-2|few|TRBD2|13
CASSLDLQTSGRF
TGTGCCAGCAGCTTAGATCTCCAGACTAGCGGGAGATTT
>TRBJ1-1|TRBV11-1|-|-|11
CAINRVETSFF
TGTGCCATTAACAGGGTAGAGACGTCTTTCTTT
>TRBJ2-7|TRBV23-1|-|TRBD1|14
CASSQGQGADEQYF
TGCGCCAGCAGTCAGGGACAGGGGGCTGACGAGCAGTACTTC
>TRBJ2-1|TRBV7-9|-|-|14
CASSLGFQRNEQFF
TGTGCCAGCAGCTTAGGTTTCCAGCGCAATGAGCAGTTCTTC
>TRBJ2-1|TRBV28|-|TRBD2|16
CASSYHGGTSYNEQFF
TGTGCCAGCAGTTACCACGGAGGGACTAGCTACAATGAGCAGTTCTTC
>TRBJ1-1|TRBV20-1|few|-|10
CSAPGQEAFF
TGCAGTGCCCCCGGACAGGAAGCTTTCTTT
>TRBJ1-1|TRBV5-1|few|-|14
CASSPGIGGTEAFF
TGCGCCAGCAGCCCAGGGATTGGGGGGACTGAAGCTTTCTTT
>TRBJ1-4|TRBV5-1|-|-|15
CASSWTDVGNEKLFF
TGCGCCAGCAGCTGGACAGACGTGGGAAATGAAAAACTGTTTTTT
>TRBJ2-7|TRBV28|few|-|16
CASSLSSGTAPYEQYF
TGTGCCAGCAGTTTATCGTCTGGAACAGCCCCTTACGAGCAGTACTTC
>TRBJ2-1|TRBV9|-|-|16
CASSPPVGVHYNEQFF
TGTGCCAGCAGCCCCCCAGTGGGAGTGCACTACAATGAGCAGTTCTTC
>TRBJ1-5|TRBV2|-|TRBD1|14
CASSLQGAGQPQHF
TGTGCCAGCAGTTTACAGGGGGCTGGTCAGCCCCAGCATTTT
>TRBJ2-3|TRBV19|few|-|12
CASSISRDTQYF
TGTGCCAGTAGTATATCCAGGGATACGCAGTATTTT
>TRBJ2-2|TRBV7-9|few|-|14
CASSSGQNTGELFF
TGTGCCAGCAGCTCGGGACAGAACACCGGGGAGCTGTTTTTT
>TRBJ1-2|TRBV5-8|-|TRBD1|15
CASSLVQGGNYGYTF
TGTGCCAGCAGCTTGGTGCAGGGGGGTAACTATGGCTACACCTTC
>TRBJ2-1|TRBV11-2|few|-|15
CASSLGTTSYNEQFF
TGTGCCAGCAGCTTAGGGACTACATCCTACAATGAGCAGTTCTTC
>TRBJ1-2|TRBV6-5|few|-|13
CASSYRGDGGFSF
TGTGCCAGCAGTTACCGGGGGGACGGGGGATTTTCCTTC
>TRBJ2-7|TRBV9|-|TRBD2|15
CASSVGTSGSYEQYF
TGTGCCAGCAGCGTAGGGACTAGCGGGAGTTACGAGCAGTACTTC
>TRBJ2-2|TRBV19|-|TRBD2|16
CASSRGLAAITGELFF
TGTGCCAGTAGTAGGGGACTAGCGGCCATCACCGGGGAGCTGTTTTTT
>TRBJ2-3|TRBV5-1|few|TRBD2|16
CASSLGLAGPTDTQYF
TGCGCCAGCAGCTTGGGCCTAGCGGGACCGACAGATACGCAGTATTTT
>TRBJ1-4|TRBV30|-|-|15
CAWSTLRVRAEKLFF
TGTGCCTGGAGTACCCTGAGGGTACGGGCGGAAAAACTGTTTTTT
>TRBJ2-6|TRBV5-4|-|TRBD2|16
CASSFWEGSGANVLTF
TGTGCCAGCAGCTTCTGGGAGGGATCCGGGGCCAACGTCCTGACTTTC
>TRBJ2-5|TRBV9|-|TRBD1|15
CASSAGTGGTGAQYF
TGTGCCAGCAGCGCGGGGACAGGTGGTACGGGGGCCCAGTACTTC
>TRBJ2-1|TRBV5-1|-|TRBD1|16
CASSLAEGAFYNEQFF
TGCGCCAGCAGCTTGGCAGAGGGGGCTTTCTACAATGAGCAGTTCTTC
>TRBJ1-1|TRBV14|-|-|14
CASSREDRWTEAFF
TGTGCCAGCAGCCGAGAAGACAGGTGGACTGAAGCTTTCTTT
>TRBJ2-1|TRBV5-1|few|-|15
CASSFRVSSYNEQFF
TGCGCCAGCAGCTTTCGCGTGAGCTCCTACAATGAGCAGTTCTTC
>TRBJ2-3|TRBV11-2|-|TRBD1|15
CASSLLTGSTDTQYF
TGTGCCAGCAGCCTCCTGACAGGGAGCACAGATACGCAGTATTTT
>TRBJ2-1|TRBV30|few|-|14
CAWSLGSSYNEQFF
TGTGCCTGGAGTCTCGGGAGCTCCTACAATGAGCAGTTCTTC
>TRBJ2-5|TRBV5-1|few|-|13
CASSLRRQETQYF
TGCGCCAGCAGCTTGAGGAGGCAAGAGACCCAGTACTTC
>TRBJ1-5|TRBV18|-|-|15
CASSPRDSRNQPQHF
TGTGCCAGCTCACCCCGCGACAGCCGCAATCAGCCCCAGCATTTT
>TRBJ2-7|TRBV28|few|-|16
CASSSRTGRGVYEQYF
TGTGCCAGCAGTTCGCGAACAGGGAGGGGGGTCTACGAGCAGTACTTC
>TRBJ2-7|TRBV7-6|few|-|12
CASSSDTYEQYF
TGTGCCAGCAGCTCGGACACCTACGAGCAGTACTTC
>TRBJ2-3|TRBV7-9|few|-|15
CASSFRQAATDTQYF
TGTGCCAGCAGCTTTCGGCAGGCCGCCACAGATACGCAGTATTTT
>TRBJ2-5|TRBV15|-|TRBD2|15
CATSSRSGGTLTQYF
TGTGCCACCAGCTCTCGTAGCGGGGGGACGTTGACCCAGTACTTC
>TRBJ1-1|TRBV21-1|-|-|15
CASSKGRGECTEAFF
TGTGCCAGCAGCAAGGGGAGGGGGGAATGCACTGAAGCTTTCTTT
>TRBJ1-5|TRBV18|-|TRBD1|14
CASSRDRGTQPQHF
TGTGCCAGCTCACGGGACAGGGGGACACAGCCCCAGCATTTT
>TRBJ2-4|TRBV30|-|TRBD1|15
CAWGDSPLAKNIQYF
TGTGCCTGGGGGGACAGTCCCCTAGCCAAAAACATTCAGTACTTC
>TRBJ2-7|TRBV6-5|-|TRBD2|15
CASSTGLAGAHEQYF
TGTGCCAGCAGTACGGGACTAGCGGGAGCCCACGAGCAGTACTTC
>TRBJ1-5|TRBV4-2|-|TRBD1|14
CASSPMTGRQPQHF
TGTGCCAGCAGCCCAATGACAGGGAGGCAGCCCCAGCATTTT